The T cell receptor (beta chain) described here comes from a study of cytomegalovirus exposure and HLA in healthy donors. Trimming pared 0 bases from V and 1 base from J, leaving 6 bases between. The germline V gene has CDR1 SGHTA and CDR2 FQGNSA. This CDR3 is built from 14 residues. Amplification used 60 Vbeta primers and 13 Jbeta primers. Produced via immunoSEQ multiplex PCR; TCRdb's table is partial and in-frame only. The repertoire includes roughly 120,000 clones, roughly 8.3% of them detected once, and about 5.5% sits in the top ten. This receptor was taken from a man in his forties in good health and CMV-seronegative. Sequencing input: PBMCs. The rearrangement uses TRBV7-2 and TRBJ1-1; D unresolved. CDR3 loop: CASSLALANTEAFF. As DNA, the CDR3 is TGTGCCAGCAGCTTAGCGCTAGCGAACACTGAAGCTTTCTTT.